The rows below give T cell receptor beta chains drawn from one sample of a study of early T cells in non-severe SARS-CoV-2 infection. TCRdb recomputed calls from the 5' RACE reads with MiXCR, one row per CDR3 protein. Of 65,000 to 95,000 distinct CDR3 sequences in the sample, around 12% were seen once. This material consisted of whole blood, taken at baseline. These receptor sequences come from an adult who was a healthcare worker with PCR-confirmed SARS-CoV-2 infection or an uninfected control (not recorded which). The donor label of this sample is uncertain. The CDR3 runs from the conserved cysteine through the conserved F or W. The D gene is left open where the match is weak. A clone size is listed for some rows: how often the clone was seen (once, few, many), or a class if it is expanded.

TRBD2	TRBV2	few	TRBJ2-5	TGTGCCAGCATAGGAGCGGGGGCCGCGGGGCAAGAGACCCAGTACTTC	CASIGAGAAGQETQYF
NA	TRBV12-3/TRBV12-4	few	TRBJ2-1	TGTGCCAGCAGTTTTCCCCCCCGGGACAATGAGCAGTTCTTC	CASSFPPRDNEQFF
TRBD1	TRBV27	many	TRBJ2-1	TGTGCCAGCAGAAGGACAGGGTACAATGAGCAGTTCTTC	CASRRTGYNEQFF
NA	TRBV4-2	few	TRBJ2-7	TGTGCCAGCAGCCCTGGGATCAAAGACGAGCAGTACTTC	CASSPGIKDEQYF
TRBD1	TRBV5-1	few	TRBJ2-3	TGCGCCAGCAGCTCGACAGGGGGCACAGATACGCAGTATTTT	CASSSTGGTDTQYF
TRBD1	TRBV20-1	NA	TRBJ1-1	TGCAGTGCTAGGGACAGGGCAGGAGGAAACACTGAAGCTTTCTTT	CSARDRAGGNTEAFF
TRBD2	TRBV6-1	NA	TRBJ2-7	TGTGCCAGTACGTACCTAGCGGGCTTCACCTACGAGCAGTACTTC	CASTYLAGFTYEQYF
NA	TRBV6-2/TRBV6-3	few	TRBJ2-7	TGTGCCAGCAGTTACGGCCCCCTGGTCTACGAGCAGTACTTC	CASSYGPLVYEQYF
NA	TRBV3-1	NA	TRBJ2-1	TGTGCCAGCAGCCAAGGAATCACGTCGGGGTTCAATGAGCAGTTCTTC	CASSQGITSGFNEQFF
NA	TRBV20-1	few	TRBJ2-2	TGCAGTGCTAGGAGGACTGCGAACACCGGGGAGCTGTTTTTT	CSARRTANTGELFF
NA	TRBV9	few	TRBJ1-1	TGTGCCAGCAGCGTAGCGACAGCGAACACTGAAGCTTTCTTT	CASSVATANTEAFF
NA	TRBV12-3/TRBV12-4	many	TRBJ2-5	TGTGCCAGCAGGACGTTCGGGAAGACCCAGTACTTC	CASRTFGKTQYF
NA	TRBV7-2	few	TRBJ2-4	TGTGCCAGCAGCCTTGACGGACTCAAACGGGACATTCAGTACTTC	CASSLDGLKRDIQYF
NA	TRBV4-3	many	TRBJ2-5	TGCGCCAGCAGCCAAGAACTCTACCAAGAGACCCAGTACTTC	CASSQELYQETQYF
TRBD1	TRBV2	NA	TRBJ1-3	TGTGCCAGCAGTAGACAGGGCCGCTCTGGAAACACCATATATTTT	CASSRQGRSGNTIYF
NA	TRBV20-1	many	TRBJ1-2	TGCAGTGCTAGAGATCGAAGGGGAACCTATGGCTACACCTTC	CSARDRRGTYGYTF
NA	TRBV2	many	TRBJ2-7	TGTGCCAGCAAGGTCACCCTCTTAAACGCCGAGCAGTACTTC	CASKVTLLNAEQYF
TRBD2	TRBV11-2	few	TRBJ2-3	TGTGCCAGCAGCTTAGATCTCCTAGCGGGTACGCAGTATTTT	CASSLDLLAGTQYF
TRBD1	TRBV7-9	few	TRBJ1-2	TGTGCCAGCAGTTTCGGGACAGGGGATGGCTACACCTTC	CASSFGTGDGYTF
NA	TRBV12-3/TRBV12-4	NA	TRBJ1-1	TGTGCCAGCACCCTGACAGGGAACACTGAAGCTTTCTTT	CASTLTGNTEAFF
NA	TRBV25-1	many	TRBJ2-7	TGTGCCAGCAGTGTCACAGGGACCTACGAGCAGTACTTC	CASSVTGTYEQYF
TRBD1	TRBV30	many	TRBJ2-3	TGTGCCTGGAGGCGGGACAGGGGCTCAGATACGCAGTATTTT	CAWRRDRGSDTQYF
NA	TRBV10-3	few	TRBJ1-2	TGTGCCATCAGTGATAGTTATGGCTACACCTTC	CAISDSYGYTF
NA	TRBV20-1	many	TRBJ1-5	TGCAGTGCTAGGGTACTGAATAGCAATCAGCCCCAGCATTTT	CSARVLNSNQPQHF
TRBD2	TRBV3-1	NA	TRBJ2-1	TGTGCCAGCAGCCAAGAGGCTAGCGGCTCTCTCAGGCGGAATGAGCAGTTCTTC	CASSQEASGSLRRNEQFF
TRBD2	TRBV20-1	NA	TRBJ2-5	TGCAGTGCTCCTGGAGTAGCGGGGGTTCAAGAGACCCAGTACTTC	CSAPGVAGVQETQYF
TRBD2	TRBV28	NA	TRBJ2-1	TGTGCCAGCAGTTCTTTGACTAGCGGGCAGTTCTTC	CASSSLTSGQFF
NA	TRBV5-1	NA	TRBJ1-1	TGCGCCAGCAGCTTGGAATTGGGGTCGGGAGCTTTCTTT	CASSLELGSGAFF
TRBD1	TRBV6-5	many	TRBJ1-1	TGTGCCAGCAGCCGCGGACAGGGGGAGTCTTTCTTT	CASSRGQGESFF
NA	TRBV19	many	TRBJ1-5	TGTGCCAGTAGTATCGGGACGAGGGACAATCAGCCCCAGCATTTT	CASSIGTRDNQPQHF
NA	TRBV12-3/TRBV12-4	NA	TRBJ2-7	TGTGCCAGCAGTTTATCGGCAGGGATCGAGCAGTACTTC	CASSLSAGIEQYF
TRBD2	TRBV27	many	TRBJ2-1	TGTGCCAGCAGTCCCTCTAGCGGGGCGTACAATGAGCAGTTCTTC	CASSPSSGAYNEQFF
TRBD1	TRBV19	few	TRBJ1-5	TGTGCCAGTAATCTCCGGGACAGGGGGACGGTTCAGCCCCAGCATTTT	CASNLRDRGTVQPQHF
NA	TRBV4-3	NA	TRBJ1-1	TGCGCCAGCAGCCAAGATTACAGGAACACTGAAGCTTTCTTT	CASSQDYRNTEAFF